This T cell receptor beta chain was recovered during a study of cytomegalovirus exposure and HLA in healthy donors. In the PCR, 60 Vbeta and 13 Jbeta primers were used. TCRdb keeps only in-frame clones here, not all; method: immunoSEQ multiplex PCR. The sample has about 78,000 clones, 65% to 80% seen once. This clone was detected only a few times. Sequenced input: PBMCs. The TCR sequence derives from a woman aged 40 to 49 in good health and CMV-seropositive.

The CDR3 loop reads CASSQDWGGGYEQYF. CDR3 DNA sequence: TGCGCCAGCAGCCAAGATTGGGGAGGGGGCTACGAGCAGTACTTC. The chain has TRBV4-1 and TRBJ2-7, with a weak D call TRBD2 (7 bases). V was cut by 0 bases and J by 3 bases, with 12 bases left in between. The CDR3 consists of 15 residues. The germline CDR1 and CDR2 sequences are MGHRA and YSYEKL.